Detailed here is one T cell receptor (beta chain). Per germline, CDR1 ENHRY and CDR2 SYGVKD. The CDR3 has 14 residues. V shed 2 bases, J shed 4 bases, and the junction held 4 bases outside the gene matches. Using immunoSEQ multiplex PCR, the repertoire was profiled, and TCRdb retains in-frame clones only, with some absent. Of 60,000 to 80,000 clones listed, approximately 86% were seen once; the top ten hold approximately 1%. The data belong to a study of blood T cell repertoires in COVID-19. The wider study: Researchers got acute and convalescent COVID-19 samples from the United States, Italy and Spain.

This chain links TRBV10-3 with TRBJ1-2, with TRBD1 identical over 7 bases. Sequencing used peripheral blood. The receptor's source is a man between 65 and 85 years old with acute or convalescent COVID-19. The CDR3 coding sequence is TGTGCCATCAGTGAGGGGACAGCGATCTATGGCTACACCTTC. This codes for CAISEGTAIYGYTF.